Listed below are T cell receptor beta chains from one sample, sequenced in a study of blood T cell repertoires in COVID-19. Using immunoSEQ multiplex PCR, the repertoire was profiled, and TCRdb retains in-frame clones only, with some absent. The sample yields almost 250,000 clones, more than 75% seen once. The specimen sequenced was peripheral blood. The receptors derive from a woman aged 55 to 70 who had recovered from COVID-19. Both conserved end residues are part of each CDR3. Each record gives: J gene, clone size, V gene, D gene, CDR3 DNA, CDR3 protein. A D gene is named only where the DNA matches it firmly. Clone size is given for some rows only: seen once, a few or many times, or a class if the clone is expanded.

>TRBJ2-1|NA|TRBV9|TRBD1
TGTGCCAGCAGCGTGACAGGGAGTTTCTACAATGAGCAGTTCTTC
CASSVTGSFYNEQFF
>TRBJ2-3|few|TRBV7-3|NA
TGTGCCAGCAGCTTAGGTTCTAGCGCAGGCACAGATACGCAGTATTTT
CASSLGSSAGTDTQYF
>TRBJ1-2|few|TRBV7-3|NA
TGTGCCAGCAGCTTATATCAGGGCCGTGGCTACACCTTC
CASSLYQGRGYTF
>TRBJ1-1|NA|TRBV5-1|NA
TGCGCCAGCAGCGTTTCCTACAGGGACACTGAAGCTTTCTTT
CASSVSYRDTEAFF
>TRBJ1-1|NA|TRBV19|TRBD1
TGTGCCAGTAGTTTGGACAGGGGAGCTGAAGCTTTCTTT
CASSLDRGAEAFF
>TRBJ2-5|few|TRBV6-2/TRBV6-3|NA
TGTGCCAGCAGTTCCCCCCACGAGTTCCAAGAGACCCAGTACTTC
CASSSPHEFQETQYF
>TRBJ2-2|NA|TRBV6-2/TRBV6-3|TRBD1
TGTGCCAGCAGTTTCCTACGACAGGGGGCAAGCACCGGGGAGCTGTTTTTT
CASSFLRQGASTGELFF
>TRBJ2-1|NA|TRBV19|NA
TGTGCCAGTACCACTCCTATCGGTCTCTACAATGAGCAGTTCTTC
CASTTPIGLYNEQFF
>TRBJ1-2|NA|TRBV19|TRBD1
TGTGCCAGTAGTACCCGACAGGGGGATGGCTACACCTTC
CASSTRQGDGYTF
>TRBJ1-4|NA|TRBV4-1|TRBD1
TGCGCCAGCAGCCGCCAACAGGGGACACTTGAAAAACTGTTTTTT
CASSRQQGTLEKLFF
>TRBJ2-7|NA|TRBV6-2/TRBV6-3|TRBD2
TGTGCCAGCAGTTATATTTGGCGGGGGATCTCCTACGAGCAGTACTTC
CASSYIWRGISYEQYF
>TRBJ1-5|NA|TRBV6-2/TRBV6-3|NA
TGTGCCAGCAGTTACCAAAGAGATCAGCCCCAGCATTTT
CASSYQRDQPQHF
>TRBJ2-2|NA|TRBV18|TRBD1
TGTGCCAGCTCTCCACAGGGGTCATCGGCCGGGGAGCTGTTTTTT
CASSPQGSSAGELFF
>TRBJ1-1|NA|TRBV19|NA
TGTGCCAGTAGTATACAGGTGAACACTGAAGCTTTCTTT
CASSIQVNTEAFF
>TRBJ1-1|NA|TRBV24-1|TRBD1
TGTGCCACCACACAGGGGGCGCCCACTGAAGCTTTCTTT
CATTQGAPTEAFF
>TRBJ2-5|NA|TRBV7-3|TRBD2
TGTGCCAGCAGTCTTAGCGGGGGCCGAGAGACCCAGTACTTC
CASSLSGGRETQYF
>TRBJ2-1|NA|TRBV15|NA
TGTGCCACCAGCACAACGACAGTTAATGAGCAGTTCTTC
CATSTTTVNEQFF
>TRBJ1-6|NA|TRBV6-4|TRBD1
TGTGCCAGCAGTGCCGAACCGGGACAGGGGCCCGATTCACCCCTCCACTTT
CASSAEPGQGPDSPLHF
>TRBJ1-2|NA|TRBV6-5|TRBD1
TGTGCCAGCACCCCTGGACAGGCCCACTATGGCTACACCTTC
CASTPGQAHYGYTF
>TRBJ2-7|NA|TRBV5-6|TRBD1
TGTGCCAGCAGCTTGCCCCGGGACAGGAGTGCCTACGAGCAGTACTTC
CASSLPRDRSAYEQYF
>TRBJ1-5|NA|TRBV4-2|TRBD1
TGTGCCAGCAGCCAAGATAAACAGGGGGCGGGCAATCAGCCCCAGCATTTT
CASSQDKQGAGNQPQHF
>TRBJ1-2|NA|TRBV7-2|NA
TGTGCCAGCAGCTTTAGGAGCTATGGCTACACCTTC
CASSFRSYGYTF
>TRBJ2-5|NA|TRBV25-1|TRBD1
TGTGCCAGCAGTCCTGGACAGGGGAAAGAGACCCAGTACTTC
CASSPGQGKETQYF
>TRBJ1-4|NA|TRBV27|NA
TGTGCCAGCAGTTTTTCAGGTTTTGAAAAACTGTTTTTT
CASSFSGFEKLFF
>TRBJ2-3|NA|TRBV7-2|TRBD2
TGTGCCAGCAGCTTAGTGGTAGCGGGTAGCACAGATACGCAGTATTTT
CASSLVVAGSTDTQYF
>TRBJ1-5|NA|TRBV2|TRBD1
TGTGCCAGCAGTTGGTTCGAGACAGGGGGAATTAGTGGCAATCAGCCCCAGCATTTT
CASSWFETGGISGNQPQHF
>TRBJ2-5|NA|TRBV3-1/TRBV3-2|TRBD2
TGTGCCAGCAGCCGCCCCCGGACTAGCGGGGGGTTGTACCAAGAGACCCAGTACTTC
CASSRPRTSGGLYQETQYF
>TRBJ1-2|NA|TRBV4-1|TRBD1
TGCGCCAGCAGCCAAATCGATACAGGGGGAGATGGCTACACCTTC
CASSQIDTGGDGYTF
>TRBJ2-2|NA|TRBV2|NA
TGTGCCAGCAGTTCGGGGAACACCGGGGAGCTGTTTTTT
CASSSGNTGELFF
>TRBJ1-2|once|TRBV27|TRBD1
TGTGCCAGCACCTCGATTATAGGACAGGGGCGGACGGACGGCTACACCTTC
CASTSIIGQGRTDGYTF
>TRBJ2-1|NA|TRBV6-4|NA
TGTGCCAGCAGTCGCACTAGGGGGACTAACTACAATGAGCAGTTCTTC
CASSRTRGTNYNEQFF
>TRBJ1-2|NA|TRBV3-1/TRBV3-2|NA
TGTGCCAGCAGCCAAATCCAGGGCTATGGCTACACCTTC
CASSQIQGYGYTF
>TRBJ1-4|NA|TRBV27|NA
TGTGCCAGCAGTCCGGGGACTTCCAATGAAAAACTGTTTTTT
CASSPGTSNEKLFF
>TRBJ1-5|NA|TRBV27|NA
TGTGCCAGCAGTTACACCGGGGAAAATCAGCCCCAGCATTTT
CASSYTGENQPQHF
>TRBJ2-3|NA|TRBV3-1/TRBV3-2|TRBD2
TGTGCCAGCAGCCCCGGGACTAGGGCCACAGATACGCAGTATTTT
CASSPGTRATDTQYF
>TRBJ2-7|NA|TRBV28|NA
TGTGCCAGCAGCCCGGACAGCTACGAGCAGTACTTC
CASSPDSYEQYF
>TRBJ1-4|NA|TRBV7-7|TRBD1
TGTGCTAGCAGCCCTGGTGGAGGACAGGTGAATGAAAAACTGTTTTTT
CASSPGGGQVNEKLFF
>TRBJ1-2|NA|TRBV6-5|NA
TGTGCCAGCAGTTACTCGAACAGGCGGTTAAGTCGAGGCTACACCTTC
CASSYSNRRLSRGYTF
>TRBJ1-4|NA|TRBV28|TRBD1
TGTGCCAGCAGTGGAACCGGGACAGGTCATAATGAAAAACTGTTTTTT
CASSGTGTGHNEKLFF
>TRBJ2-4|NA|TRBV7-3|TRBD1
TGTGCCAGCAGCCCCCAAACAGGGACAGGGGAGGTCAAAAACATTCAGTACTTC
CASSPQTGTGEVKNIQYF
>TRBJ2-1|NA|TRBV11-1|TRBD2
TGTGCCAGCAGCTCGGGGACTAGCGGGGGACGGGGTGAGCAGTTCTTC
CASSSGTSGGRGEQFF
>TRBJ2-1|NA|TRBV5-1|TRBD2
TGCGCCAGCAGCTCGTTAGCGGGGGGGCAGGACAATGAGCAGTTCTTC
CASSSLAGGQDNEQFF
>TRBJ1-2|NA|TRBV6-4|NA
TGTGCCAGCAGTGTCCAACCTGGACAGACCTATGGCTACACCTTC
CASSVQPGQTYGYTF
>TRBJ2-3|NA|TRBV5-1|NA
TGCGCCAGCAGCAAGAAAACAGCAGGCACAGATACGCAGTATTTT
CASSKKTAGTDTQYF
>TRBJ1-5|NA|TRBV29-1|NA
TGCAGCGTTGTGGCGGGGGGCGGAAATCAGCCCCAGCATTTT
CSVVAGGGNQPQHF
>TRBJ2-3|NA|TRBV7-9|TRBD1
TGTGCCAGCAGCCCTGGGACAGGGATAGTTGAGGATACGCAGTATTTT
CASSPGTGIVEDTQYF
>TRBJ1-3|NA|TRBV13|TRBD1
TGTGCCAGCAGCTTTTTGCTAAGACAGGGCCGAGGCTCTGGAAACACCATATATTTT
CASSFLLRQGRGSGNTIYF